The TCR beta chain under discussion was sequenced for a study of cytomegalovirus exposure and HLA in healthy donors. Regarding the study as a whole: Fewer N-insertions (relative to the approximately 670-donor mean) were reportedly seen in an Asian-associated ancestry cluster in a later analysis. TCR beta chains numbering some 160 were designated cytomegalovirus-associated.

Concerning this clone itself: Its cognate antigen is unknown.

Germline loops: CDR1 SGHNT, CDR2 YENEEA. The CDR3 consists of 14 residues. V lost 1 base and J 2 bases, leaving 6 bases between the germline ends. The PCR contained 60 Vbeta and 13 Jbeta primers. Libraries were prepared by immunoSEQ multiplex PCR; TCRdb keeps only in-frame clonotypes and omits some of them. The sample records fewer than 200,000 clones, 87% being singletons. Despite likely unrecorded immune exposures, the donors were nominally healthy at the time of sampling. The clonotype originates from a girl under three years old in good health and CMV-seronegative. The rearrangement joins TRBV11-3 to TRBJ2-1; D remains unclear. Sequencing was done on a sample of PBMCs. DNA of the CDR3: TGTGCCAGCAGCTTAGTCGGTACCTACAATGAGCAGTTCTTC. Protein: CASSLVGTYNEQFF. Full variable domain (rest looked up from reference TRBV11-3 and TRBJ2-1): EAGVVQSPRYKIIEKKQPVAFWCNPISGHNTLYWYLQNLGQGPELLIRYENEEAVDDSQLPKDRFSAERLKGVDSTLKIQPAELGDSAVYLCASSLVGTYNEQFFGPGTRLTVL.